These 22 T cell receptor beta chains came from one sample sequenced in a study of blood T cell repertoires in COVID-19. The data were produced by immunoSEQ multiplex PCR, yet TCRdb's version contains in-frame clones alone and is incomplete. The table shows about 140,000 clones, with 86% occurring only once. The source material was peripheral blood. The receptors were sampled from an older woman with acute or convalescent COVID-19.

The chain is built from TRBV13 and TRBJ2-1; tentative D call: TRBD1 (5 bases). This CDR3 region has 12 residues. V lost 5 bases and J lost 8, with 10 bases in between. Per the germline V gene, CDR1 is PRHDT and CDR2 is FYEKMQ (reference sequence). As DNA, the CDR3 is TGTGCCAGCAGCCTTAGGGGCGATGAGCAGTTCTTC. Translated: CASSLRGDEQFF.

J is TRBJ2-3 and V is TRBV6-6; D is unresolved. Trimming pared 4 bases from V and 6 bases from J, leaving 8 bases between. The V gene's germline CDR1 is MNHNY and CDR2 SVGAGI (reference sequence). The CDR3 length is 12 residues. The CDR3 DNA reads as TGTGCCAGCAGTTGGAGCGCTGATACGCAGTATTTT. This gives the protein CASSWSADTQYF.

V is TRBV7-8 and J is TRBJ2-1; possibly TRBD2 for D (7 bases). In germline, CDR1 is SGHVS, CDR2 FQNEAQ. Trimming pared 8 bases from V and 7 bases from J, leaving 15 bases between. The length of the CDR3 is 13 residues. The CDR3 is CASGTGGPNEQFF. CDR3 nucleotides: TGTGCCAGCGGAACGGGGGGCCCGAATGAGCAGTTCTTC.

The chain carries TRBV10-3 and TRBJ2-5; TRBD2 aligns across 7 bases. The germline V gene encodes CDR1 ENHRY and CDR2 SYGVKD. V shed 4 bases and J 5 bases; nucleotides not matched to a gene: 4. The length of the CDR3 is 13 residues. The CDR3 DNA follows: TGTGCCATCAGTGGTACTAGCGTTGAGACCCAGTACTTC. Translated: CAISGTSVETQYF.

This clone appeared once. This chain uses TRBV19 with TRBJ1-5; D ambiguous. The CDR3 is 14 residues long. Trimming took 3 bases from V and 2 from J, leaving 8 bases between them. Germline CDR1 reads LNHDA; CDR2 reads SQIVND (reference sequence). CDR3 protein: CASSISSGNQPQHF. The CDR3 region has the DNA TGTGCCAGTAGTATTTCGAGCGGCAATCAGCCCCAGCATTTT. The whole variable domain, remainder taken from reference TRBV19 and TRBJ1-5, is DGGITQSPKYLFRKEGQNVTLSCEQNLNHDAMYWYRQDPGQGLRLIYYSQIVNDFQKGDIAEGYSVSREKKESFPLTVTSAQKNPTAFYLCASSISSGNQPQHFGDGTRLSIL.

V usage is TRBV18 and J usage is TRBJ2-7; tentative D call: TRBD1 (6 bases). Germline loops: CDR1 KGHSH, CDR2 LQKENI. The CDR3 extends over 15 amino acids. V was clipped by 3 bases and J by 3 bases, with 15 bases between them. CDR3 nucleotides: TGTGCCAGCTCACCCCCCCAACAGGGTATCTACGAGCAGTACTTC. It yields the protein CASSPPQQGIYEQYF.

The chain recombines TRBV28 with TRBJ1-1, with D uncertain. CDR3 length: 13 residues. Trimming removed 3 bases from V and 1 base from J, with 6 bases in between. The germline CDR1 and CDR2 sequences are MDHEN and SYDVKM. CDR3 sequence reads: CASSFTGNTEAFF. In nucleotides, the CDR3 is TGTGCCAGCAGTTTCACGGGGAACACTGAAGCTTTCTTT.

The chain employs TRBV2 and TRBJ2-3, with TRBD1 identical over 7 bases. CDR3 length: 15 residues. The germline V gene encodes CDR1 SNHLY and CDR2 FYNNEI. After removal of 6 bases from V and 3 bases from J, the junction contained 9 bases not matched to a gene. CDR3 sequence: CASSVDRVGTDTQYF. The CDR3 coding sequence is TGTGCCAGCAGCGTCGACAGGGTGGGAACAGATACGCAGTATTTT.

The CDR3 sequence is CASSPAGTDFNYGYTF. The CDR3 nucleotides read TGTGCCAGCAGTCCAGCCGGGACAGATTTTAACTATGGCTACACCTTC. V and J are TRBV6-4 and TRBJ1-2, with 7 bases lining up with TRBD1. The CDR3 has 16 amino acids. Germline CDR1 and CDR2: MRHNA and SNTAGT. Losses at the gene ends were 5 bases for V and 1 base for J; bases not matched to a gene: 10.

The chain couples TRBV7-2 to TRBJ2-6, with D hard to call. This CDR3 is built from 17 residues. V was trimmed by 5 bases and J by 0 bases, leaving 14 bases between them. Germline lookup yields CDR1 SGHTA and CDR2 FQGNSA. This chain's CDR3 is CASSPATRFSGANVLTF. CDR3 in DNA: TGTGCCAGCAGCCCCGCCACGAGGTTCTCTGGGGCCAACGTCCTGACTTTC.

The gene calls are TRBV4-2 and TRBJ2-3; TRBD1 aligns across 9 bases. The CDR3 has 15 residues. The germline V gene has CDR1 LGHNA and CDR2 YNFKEQ. The J segment lost 4 bases and the V segment lost 4 bases, leaving 6 bases of the junction unmatched. The chain's CDR3 is CASSRSGQGADTQYF. The CDR3 DNA reads as TGTGCCAGCAGCCGGTCGGGACAGGGCGCAGATACGCAGTATTTT.

The genes are TRBV18 and TRBJ1-4, with a weak D call TRBD1 (6 bases). The CDR3 sequence is 16 residues long. Deletions cut 3 bases from V and 7 bases from J, with 18 bases between. CDR1 is KGHSH and CDR2 is LQKENI in the germline V gene. This chain's CDR3 is CASSPRPTGMGEKLFF. The CDR3 coding sequence is TGTGCCAGCTCACCCCGACCCACAGGGATGGGTGAAAAACTGTTTTTT.

Note on this clone: The junction differs from germline at one of its ends, possibly a read error. The rearrangement uses TRBV7-9 and TRBJ2-7, with 9 bases identical to TRBD1. The CDR3 sequence is 14 residues long. Germline assignment: CDR1 SEHNR and CDR2 FQNEAQ (reference sequence). CDR3 nucleotide sequence: TGTGCCAGCAGCCCATCCCAGTCGGGGGGACAGGGAAGATTC. Residues: CASSPSQSGGQGRF. Together with reference TRBV7-9 and TRBJ2-7, the CDR3 gives the full variable domain: DTGVSQNPRHKITKRGQNVTFRCDPISEHNRLYWYRQTLGQGPEFLTYFQNEAQLEKSRLLSDRFSAERPKGSFSTLEIQRTEQGDSAMYLCASSPSQSGGQGRFGPGTRLTVT.

This chain connects TRBV19 to TRBJ2-3, with D possibly being TRBD1 (6 bases). This CDR3 is 13 amino acids long. V lost 5 bases and J 4 bases, leaving 10 bases between the germline ends. Germline V gene lookup returns CDR1 LNHDA and CDR2 SQIVND (reference sequence). The CDR3 bases are TGTGCCAGTAGTCAGGGGCCACCAGATACGCAGTATTTT. As protein: CASSQGPPDTQYF.

The chain carries TRBV28 and TRBJ1-6; possible D gene TRBD1, 5 bases. Trimming pared 3 bases from V and 9 bases from J, leaving 12 bases between. The CDR3 runs to 14 residues. Germline V lookup: CDR1 MDHEN, CDR2 SYDVKM. CDR3 amino acids: CASSLGQGISPLHF. CDR3 in DNA: TGTGCCAGCAGTTTGGGGCAGGGCATTTCACCCCTCCACTTT. The whole variable domain, filled in from reference TRBV28 and TRBJ1-6, reads DVKVTQSSRYLVKRTGEKVFLECVQDMDHENMFWYRQDPGLGLRLIYFSYDVKMKEKGDIPEGYSVSREKKERFSLILESASTNQTSMYLCASSLGQGISPLHFGNGTRLTVT.

The CDR3 nucleotides are TGCAGCGTTAAGCGGGGGGCCGGGGGTGAGCAGTTCTTC. Its protein is CSVKRGAGGEQFF. The chain employs TRBV29-1 and TRBJ2-1; 9 bases are a match to TRBD2. Germline V gene sequence: CDR1 SQVTM, CDR2 ANQGSEA. J lost 9 bases, V lost 5 bases, and 8 bases had no gene match. The CDR3 covers 13 residues.

The chain has TRBV11-2 and TRBJ1-4; 9 bases line up with TRBD1. The CDR3 length is 17 residues. Germline lookup yields CDR1 SGHAT and CDR2 FQNNGV. V lost 5 bases, J lost 2 bases, and 9 bases stayed unmatched. The CDR3 here is CASSRTGQGLTNEKLFF. Written as DNA, the CDR3 is TGTGCCAGCAGCCGTACGGGACAGGGCCTTACTAATGAAAAACTGTTTTTT.

The chain combines TRBV7-8 with TRBJ2-7; D is unclear. The CDR3 covers 11 residues. Germline-derived CDR1 and CDR2 are SGHVS and FQNEAQ. V dropped 2 bases and J dropped 4 bases, with 3 bases sitting between them. In nucleotides, the CDR3 is TGTGCCAGCAGCTTACGGTACGAGCAGTACTTC. The encoded protein is CASSLRYEQYF. The full variable domain, in which reference TRBV7-8 and TRBJ2-7 provide the parts outside the CDR3, is GAGVSQSPRYKVAKRGQDVALRCDPISGHVSLFWYQQALGQGPEFLTYFQNEAQLDKSGLPSDRFFAERPEGSVSTLKIQRTQQEDSAVYLCASSLRYEQYFGPGTRLTVT.

There are a few counts of this clone. The V gene is TRBV5-4, the J gene TRBJ2-7; D is possibly TRBD2 (6 bases). Germline CDR1 is SGHNT and CDR2 is YYREEE (reference sequence). Trimming took 2 bases from V and 3 from J, leaving 15 bases between them. The CDR3 extends over 15 amino acids. The CDR3 sequence: CASSFIRDSFYEQYF. The DNA of the CDR3 is TGTGCCAGCAGCTTCATCCGGGACTCCTTCTACGAGCAGTACTTC.

The J gene is TRBJ1-1, the V gene TRBV5-8, with D possibly matching TRBD1 (5 bases). This CDR3 has 13 amino acids. V was cut by 2 bases and J by 8 bases, with 13 bases left in between. Germline loops: CDR1 SGHTS, CDR2 YDEGEE. The CDR3 DNA follows: TGTGCCAGCAGCTTCTCAGGGTTCCCCGAAGCTTTCTTT. Translated, it gives CASSFSGFPEAFF.

This sequence joins TRBV5-1 and TRBJ2-3, with 15 bases that match TRBD2. The germline V gene has CDR1 SGHRS and CDR2 YFSETQ. With V trimmed by 0 bases and J by 5 bases, 4 bases remained unmatched. The CDR3 runs 17 residues. The DNA of the CDR3 is TGCGCCAGCAGCTTGGGGACTAGCGGGGGGGCCGTAGATACGCAGTATTTT. The encoded protein is CASSLGTSGGAVDTQYF.

This sequence joins TRBV11-2 and TRBJ2-3; 8 bases map to TRBD2. Germline values: CDR1 SGHAT, CDR2 FQNNGV. There are 13 residues in the CDR3. V shed 5 bases and J 6 bases; nucleotides not matched to a gene: 4. This CDR3 reads CASSPRGGDTQYF. Here the CDR3 DNA reads TGTGCCAGCAGCCCCCGCGGGGGGGATACGCAGTATTTT.